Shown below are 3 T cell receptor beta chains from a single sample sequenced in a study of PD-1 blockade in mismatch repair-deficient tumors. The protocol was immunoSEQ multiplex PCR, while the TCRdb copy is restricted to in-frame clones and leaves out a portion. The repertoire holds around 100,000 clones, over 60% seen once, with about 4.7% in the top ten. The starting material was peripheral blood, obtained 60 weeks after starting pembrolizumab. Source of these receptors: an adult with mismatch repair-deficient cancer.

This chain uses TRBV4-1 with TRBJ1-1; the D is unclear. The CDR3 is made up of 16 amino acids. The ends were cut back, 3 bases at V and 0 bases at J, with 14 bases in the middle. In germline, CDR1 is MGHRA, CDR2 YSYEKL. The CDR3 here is CASSHPAGEVNTEAFF. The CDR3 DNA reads TGCGCCAGCAGCCACCCAGCGGGAGAGGTGAACACTGAAGCTTTCTTT.

The CDR3 bases are TGTGCCAGCAGTTTTGGACAGGGGGTCTCCCTGACTTTC. Translating it yields CASSFGQGVSLTF. The chain has TRBV27 and TRBJ2-6; 10 bases are shared with TRBD1. The CDR3 covers 13 residues. V lost 3 bases, J lost 15 bases, and 5 bases stayed unmatched. Germline lookup yields CDR1 MNHEY and CDR2 SMNVEV (reference sequence).

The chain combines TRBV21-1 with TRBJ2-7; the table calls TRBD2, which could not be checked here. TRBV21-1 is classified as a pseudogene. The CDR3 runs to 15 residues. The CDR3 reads CASSISVLSSYEQYF. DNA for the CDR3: TGTGCCAGCAGCATTTCGGTGCTTAGCTCCTACGAGCAGTACTTC.